One and the same sample provided the 26 T cell receptor beta chains below, sequenced in a study of CD8 T cells in ankylosing spondylitis. TCRdb used MiXCR to reprocess the 5' RACE reads, holding one entry per CDR3 protein. The table includes 36,000 or so distinct CDR3 sequences, 6% detected once. The sequenced sample was blood, either unsorted or a sorted T cell fraction (not recorded which). The receptor source for this set is a male donor with ankylosing spondylitis or in good health (not recorded which).

This clonotype was observed many times. The V call is TRBV6-1, the J call TRBJ2-5, with a weak D call TRBD2 (7 bases). Germline CDR1 MNHNS, CDR2 SASEGT. This CDR3 contains 14 residues. The V end lost 8 bases, the J end lost 9 bases, and 22 bases lay between the germline ends. The CDR3 sequence: CASGGADSRPSQYF. The CDR3 coding sequence is TGTGCCAGCGGGGGGGCAGACTCCCGTCCATCCCAGTACTTC.

This clonotype was seen at least ten times. The V call is TRBV11-3, the J call TRBJ2-5; tentative D call: TRBD2 (5 bases). The germline V gene encodes CDR1 SGHNT and CDR2 YENEEA. This CDR3 comprises 14 residues. V was clipped by 2 bases and J by 2 bases, with 9 bases between them. Here the CDR3 reads CASSLRPGQETQYF. For the CDR3, the DNA is TGTGCCAGCAGCTTAAGGCCGGGGCAAGAGACCCAGTACTTC.

This clonotype was observed at least ten times. V and J are TRBV7-3 and TRBJ1-1; a weak D match, TRBD1 (5 bases). This CDR3 is built from 16 residues. CDR1 is SGHTA and CDR2 is FQGTGA in the germline V gene. The V gene lost 1 base and the J gene lost 4 bases, with 16 bases spanning the gap. CDR3 protein: CASSLNPGRATTEAFF. In DNA, the CDR3 is TGTGCCAGCAGCTTAAACCCTGGCAGGGCGACCACTGAAGCTTTCTTT.

Many counts were recorded for this clonotype. The rearrangement joins TRBV29-1 to TRBJ2-2; TRBD1 or TRBD2 may be the D gene (5 bases each). V was trimmed by 4 bases and J by 0 bases, leaving 15 bases between them. CDR1 is SQVTM and CDR2 is ANQGSEA in the germline V gene. The CDR3 spans 16 residues. CDR3 sequence reads: CSVAFGASSNTGELFF. The CDR3 DNA is TGCAGCGTTGCTTTCGGGGCATCCTCGAACACCGGGGAGCTGTTTTTT.

This clonotype was seen repeatedly, ten times or more. V usage is TRBV7-9 and J usage is TRBJ2-2; tentatively, D is TRBD1 (5 bases). The CDR3 covers 14 residues. The germline gives CDR1 SEHNR, CDR2 FQNEAQ (reference sequence). The V end was cut by 3 bases, the J end by 4 bases, with 9 bases between. The CDR3 here is CASSLWQGTGELFF. The CDR3 DNA follows: TGTGCCAGCAGCTTGTGGCAGGGCACCGGGGAGCTGTTTTTT.

The rearrangement uses TRBV7-2 and TRBJ2-1; D possibly uses TRBD1 or TRBD2 (6 bases each). CDR1 and CDR2 from the germline V gene are SGHTA and FQGNSA. The CDR3 totals 16 residues. V lost 4 bases and J 4 bases, leaving 17 bases between the germline ends. The CDR3 nucleotides are TGTGCCAGCAGCTGGAGCATGGGGGGCGCGTACAATGAGCAGTTCTTC. Translation gives CASSWSMGGAYNEQFF.

Ten or more counts support this clonotype. The J gene is TRBJ1-6, the V gene TRBV12-3 or TRBV12-4; no definite D call. Trimming cost V 5 bases and J 7 bases, with 15 bases left between them. There are 15 residues in the CDR3. CDR3 bases: TGTGCCAGCAGTCCCCCCTTTATACTAAATTCACCCCTCCACTTT. This codes for CASSPPFILNSPLHF.

The sample holds many counts of this clonotype. The CDR3 loop reads CASSPGLAGRQETQYF. In DNA form, the CDR3 reads TGTGCCAGCTCACCGGGACTAGCGGGACGGCAAGAGACCCAGTACTTC. The rearrangement joins TRBV18 to TRBJ2-5, with 13 bases identical to TRBD2. The CDR3 has 16 residues. In germline, CDR1 is KGHSH, CDR2 LQKENI. J lost 2 bases, V lost 3 bases, and 3 bases had no gene match.

This clonotype was picked up many times. This chain uses TRBV20-1 with TRBJ2-2; D unresolved. Trimming took 2 bases from V and 3 from J, leaving 10 bases between them. The CDR3 spans 14 residues. From germline, CDR1 is DFQATT and CDR2 SNEGSKA (reference sequence). CDR3 loop: CSARWGSDTGELFF. DNA of the CDR3: TGCAGTGCTAGATGGGGTTCGGACACCGGGGAGCTGTTTTTT.

This clonotype was seen a few times. The chain recombines TRBV29-1 with TRBJ2-2; maybe TRBD2 (6 bases). The CDR3 is made up of 14 amino acids. Germline CDR1 SQVTM, CDR2 ANQGSEA. The ends were cut back, 4 bases at V and 3 bases at J, with 12 bases in the middle. As DNA, the CDR3 is TGCAGCGTTGTATGGGGGAGGCACACCGGGGAGCTGTTTTTT. This encodes CSVVWGRHTGELFF.

This clonotype was picked up many times. This chain connects TRBV30 to TRBJ1-3; D is ambiguous. Trimming removed 0 bases from V and 7 bases from J, with 16 bases in between. This CDR3 comprises 15 residues. From germline, CDR1 is GTSNPN and CDR2 SVGIG (reference sequence). CDR3 sequence: CAWSVRGARLNTIYF. CDR3 nucleotide sequence: TGTGCCTGGAGTGTACGTGGAGCCAGGCTCAACACCATATATTTT.

This clonotype was counted at least ten times. V and J are TRBV29-1 and TRBJ2-2; D perhaps matches TRBD1 (6 bases). Germline V gene sequence: CDR1 SQVTM, CDR2 ANQGSEA. The CDR3 runs to 14 residues. Trimming shortened V by 4 bases and J by 5 bases, and 14 bases separated the two germline ends. The CDR3 DNA is TGCAGCGTTGCCCGGGACACCTCAACCGGGGAGCTGTTTTTT. It codes for CSVARDTSTGELFF.

This clonotype appeared many times. The genes are TRBV7-9 and TRBJ2-2; the D is unclear. The CDR3 has 13 residues. Trimming left V 2 bases short and J 9 bases short, with 10 bases between. The germline CDR1 and CDR2 sequences are SEHNR and FQNEAQ (reference sequence). The CDR3: CASSLSGGWELFF. The CDR3 coding sequence is TGTGCCAGCAGCTTATCGGGCGGCTGGGAGCTGTTTTTT.

This clonotype was recorded many times. The chain recombines TRBV4-3 with TRBJ2-1; 11 positions match TRBD2. CDR3 length: 16 residues. Trimming removed 3 bases from V and 3 bases from J; junction bases left unmatched: 4. The germline V gene encodes CDR1 LGHNA and CDR2 YSLEER. The CDR3 bases are TGCGCCAGCAGCCAGGAGCTAGCGGGGGGCTACAATGAGCAGTTCTTC. It encodes CASSQELAGGYNEQFF.

This clonotype came up many times. The chain couples TRBV29-1 to TRBJ2-3; D might be TRBD1 (5 bases). The CDR3 covers 13 residues. The V and J ends lost 4 bases and 4 bases respectively, with 12 bases between them. The V gene's germline CDR1 is SQVTM and CDR2 ANQGSEA. The CDR3, as DNA: TGCAGCGTTGCAAGCAGGGTGGCAGATACGCAGTATTTT. It translates to CSVASRVADTQYF.

This clonotype was recorded at least ten times. The genes are TRBV5-5 and TRBJ1-2; D is unclear. The CDR3 has 13 amino acids. With 3 bases removed from V and 5 bases from J, the gap between germline ends came to 11 bases. CDR1 and CDR2 (germline): SGHKS, YYEKEE (reference sequence). CDR3 region: CASSSDPGYGYTF. CDR3 DNA: TGTGCCAGCAGCTCGGACCCTGGATATGGCTACACCTTC.

This clonotype came up many times. The chain is built from TRBV20-1 and TRBJ2-7, with 7 bases fitting TRBD1. V dropped 6 bases and J dropped 2; count of bases not matched to a gene: 13. The V gene's germline CDR1 is DFQATT and CDR2 SNEGSKA (reference sequence). This CDR3 has 15 amino acids. The CDR3 DNA is TGCAGTGCGGCCCTCCGGGACAGAAGGACCTACGAGCAGTACTTC. It encodes CSAALRDRRTYEQYF.

This clonotype came up many times. This sequence joins TRBV2 and TRBJ1-1; D is unclear. With 3 bases removed from V and 1 base from J, the gap between germline ends came to 9 bases. The CDR3 is made up of 14 amino acids. CDR1 SNHLY and CDR2 FYNNEI come from the germline V gene. CDR3 protein: CASSEAFANTEAFF. As DNA, the CDR3 is TGTGCCAGCAGTGAGGCCTTCGCGAACACTGAAGCTTTCTTT.

This clonotype was counted many times. The chain employs TRBV5-1 and TRBJ2-3; the D call may be TRBD1 or TRBD2 (5 bases each). Trimming shortened V by 1 base and J by 0 bases, and 12 bases separated the two germline ends. The germline V gene has CDR1 SGHRS and CDR2 YFSETQ. This CDR3 spans 16 amino acids. The CDR3 DNA follows: TGCGCCAGCAGCTTGTGGGGGAGCCCTAGCACAGATACGCAGTATTTT. Translating gives CASSLWGSPSTDTQYF.

The CDR3 reads CASSLRTSGENEQFF. The CDR3 DNA reads as TGCGCCAGCAGCTTGAGGACTAGCGGGGAAAATGAGCAGTTCTTC. The rearrangement joins TRBV5-1 to TRBJ2-1; 12 bases match TRBD2. V dropped 1 base and J dropped 7; count of bases not matched to a gene: 3. The CDR3 contains 15 residues. Germline V CDR1 and CDR2: SGHRS, YFSETQ.

In this sample, this clonotype turned up many times. The gene calls are TRBV29-1 and TRBJ2-5, with 8 positions matching TRBD1. Germline assignment: CDR1 SQVTM and CDR2 ANQGSEA. The CDR3 has 13 residues. The chain's CDR3 is CTFTGGRRETQYF. In DNA form, the CDR3 reads TGCACTTTCACAGGGGGGAGGAGGGAGACCCAGTACTTC.

This clonotype was detected only a few times. V and J are TRBV7-9 and TRBJ2-3; the D is unclear. Trimming shortened V by 2 bases and J by 4 bases, and 13 bases separated the two germline ends. Germline-derived CDR1 and CDR2 are SEHNR and FQNEAQ (reference sequence). The CDR3 covers 15 residues. The CDR3 DNA reads as TGTGCCAGCAGCTTAAACGGTGAATTCCCAGATACGCAGTATTTT. Translated: CASSLNGEFPDTQYF.

There are many counts of this clonotype. The chain links TRBV6-4 to TRBJ2-3; D assignment may be TRBD1 or TRBD2 (5 bases each). The CDR3 extends over 16 amino acids. Trimming pared 2 bases from V and 1 base from J, leaving 13 bases between. Germline CDR1 is MRHNA and CDR2 is SNTAGT. CDR3 nucleotides: TGTGCCAGCAGTGACCGGAGTGGGGGAGGCACAGATACGCAGTATTTT. Translated, it gives CASSDRSGGGTDTQYF.

This clonotype has ten or more counts. This chain joins TRBV7-8 and TRBJ2-7, with unresolved D. Germline values: CDR1 SGHVS, CDR2 FQNEAQ. Trimming took off 2 bases at V and 1 base at J, with 9 bases between the two ends. The CDR3 is made up of 14 amino acids. The CDR3 DNA reads as TGTGCCAGCAGCTTAACTTCGCCTTCCTACGAGCAGTACTTC. Its translation is CASSLTSPSYEQYF.

This clonotype was seen repeatedly, ten times or more. The genes are TRBV30 and TRBJ2-1; 7 nucleotides align to TRBD2. This CDR3 comprises 14 residues. CDR1 is GTSNPN, CDR2 SVGIG, per germline (reference sequence). V lost 5 bases, J lost 4 bases, and 8 bases stayed unmatched. This chain's CDR3 is CAWAGEGGYNEQFF. In DNA, the CDR3 is TGTGCCTGGGCGGGAGAAGGAGGGTACAATGAGCAGTTCTTC.

This clonotype was detected many times. This chain links TRBV12-3 or TRBV12-4 with TRBJ2-7, with D possibly called TRBD1 or TRBD2 (7 bases each). The length of the CDR3 is 14 residues. Trimming cost V 2 bases and J 4 bases, with 12 bases left between them. The CDR3 DNA reads TGTGCCAGCAGTTTACTGCAGGGGGGGTACGAGCAGTACTTC. As protein: CASSLLQGGYEQYF.